This TCR beta chain is drawn from a study of spatial heterogeneity in lung cancer (dated by TCRdb to between 2017 and 2020). Regarding the study in general: Beta-chain transcripts were consistently detected in greater numbers than alpha-chain transcripts, which likely reflects a higher abundance of beta-chain transcripts. TCR transcript counts in tumor regions correlated strongly with a T cell transcriptional module score from matched bulk RNA-seq. In the raw uncorrected reads, each unique combination of TCR and UMI appeared more than ten times on average. TCR alpha and beta repertoires were quantitatively compared across multiple tumor regions, matched nontumor lung and blood in non-small cell lung cancer. Nonsynonymous mutation counts, determined by whole-exome sequencing of tumor tissue, were related to TCR repertoire features. Both alpha and beta chains were TCR-sequenced in fewer than 250 tumor regions, 64 matched nontumor lung samples and more than 50 PBMC samples obtained at surgery. The investigation overall reported the following: Counts of ubiquitous and regional expanded TCRs correlated with counts of ubiquitous and regional nonsynonymous mutations, respectively. A correlation was observed between the number of expanded intratumoral alpha and beta TCRs and the tumor nonsynonymous mutation count. TCR-seq was estimated to cover only roughly 7% of tumor T cells for alpha chains and approximately 13% for beta chains. Additional single-cell paired TCR alpha and beta sequencing was considered necessary to confirm, at a functional level, the hypothesis that regional TCRs recognize regional mutations.

Explained via the paper, the time point label denotes: sample taken at primary tumor resection. Donors were 72 patients with early-stage, untreated non-small cell lung cancer from the lung TRACERx cohort. Whole RNA extracted from tumor and nontumor lung tissue, or from cryopreserved PBMC samples, was used for TCR sequencing without cell sorting. Patients were selected for TCR sequencing only if sufficient RNA was available from at least two tumor regions. A lung pathologist reviewed the tumor and adjacent nontumor lung specimens before the specimens were selected. The table lists this clonotype with many counts. Its antigen remains undetermined. Per-base quality was not reported, and no clone a single base away is much larger than it. V drops 1 base and J drops 14 bases, leaving 17 bases in between. Sequences SGHTA (CDR1) and FQGNSA (CDR2) are obtained from the germline V gene. CDR3 length: 13 amino acids, cysteine to phenylalanine. Only the CDR3 DNA is retained, 39 bases long and in frame from the first base.

The protocol used for the library was 5' RACE. Sequencing instrument: NextSeq 500. The TCR library protocol attached a unique molecular identifier to each TCR cDNA molecule to allow correction of PCR and sequencing errors. The authors' pipeline ran thus. TCR identification, UMI-based error correction and CDR3 extraction were all carried out with Decombinator tools. TCRs above a frequency of 2 per 1,000, corresponding to the top 1% of the tumor frequency distribution, were defined as expanded. Expanded tumor TCRs statistically deemed absent (corrected P<0.05) from at least one tumor region were classed as regional, and all other expanded tumor TCRs were classed as ubiquitous. Renyi diversity was calculated using the R vegan package after each repertoire was subsampled 100 times to 5,000 TCRs. CDR3 similarity networks were built from amino acid triplet string-kernel similarity, connecting CDR3s with pairwise similarity above 0.82. Using fastp at Q25 and MiXCR, TCRdb reprocessed the public reads and kept productive beta chains. When rows share a CDR3 protein, they turn into one entry using the most common DNA and genes. The V and J calls reflect TCRdb's pipeline rather than the authors' work. In this sample the table shows 15,000 to 20,000 distinct CDR3 sequences, around 6.9% of which occur a single time. The ten top clones hold roughly 3.7% of the sample.

Here the sequenced sample was lung tumor tissue, taken at surgery. The receptor chain draws on TRBV7-2 and TRBJ1-2; a tentative D call is TRBD1 (5 bases match). The sequence was obtained from a female donor with early-stage non-small cell lung cancer. The CDR3 has the sequence CASSLGHGTGCTF. The DNA reads TGTGCCAGCAGCTTAGGACATGGGACCGGCTGTACCTTC.